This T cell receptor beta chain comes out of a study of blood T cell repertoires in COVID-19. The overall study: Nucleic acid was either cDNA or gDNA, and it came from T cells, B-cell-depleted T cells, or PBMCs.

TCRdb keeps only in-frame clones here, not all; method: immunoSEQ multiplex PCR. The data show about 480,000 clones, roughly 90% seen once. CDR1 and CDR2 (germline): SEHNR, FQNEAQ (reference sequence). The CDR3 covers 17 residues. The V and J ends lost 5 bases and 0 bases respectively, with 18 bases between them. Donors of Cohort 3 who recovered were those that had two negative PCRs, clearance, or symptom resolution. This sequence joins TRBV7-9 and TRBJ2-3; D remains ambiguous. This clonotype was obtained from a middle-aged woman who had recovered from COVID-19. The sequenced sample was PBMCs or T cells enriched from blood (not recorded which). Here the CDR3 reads CASSPPLVLSSTDTQYF. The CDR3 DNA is TGTGCCAGCAGCCCCCCCTTAGTACTCTCTAGCACAGATACGCAGTATTTT.